Listed here is a single T cell receptor beta chain. Its target is not known. The data were obtained in a study of shared clonotypes between healthy human individuals. As for the study in general: Donors were a couple of women and three men aged 18 to 49. Whole-study findings and limits: Among the subsets, naive ones generally showed larger estimated richness than memory ones. Generation probabilities of non-shared clonotypes were lower (relative to those shared by all four donors).

CDR3 length: 11 residues. The ends were cut back, 2 bases at V and 6 bases at J, with 8 bases in the middle. The germline CDR1 and CDR2 sequences are SQVTM and ANQGSEA. Sequenced by immunoSEQ multiplex PCR; TCRdb stores in-frame clones only, minus some. This table has over 2,000,000 clones, over 85% appearing once. CD45RO-negative, CCR7-positively selected cells formed the naive CD8 fraction, excluding terminally differentiated effector memory CD45RA+ cells. The source is a man aged 18 to 29 in good health. Some clones in this sample may be carry-over from other donors' samples. The chain carries TRBV29-1 and TRBJ2-7; TRBD1 might be the D (5 bases). Source material: naive CD8+ T cells from PBMCs. CDR3 sequence: CSVEIGAEQYF. DNA of the CDR3: TGCAGCGTTGAAATAGGGGCCGAGCAGTACTTC.